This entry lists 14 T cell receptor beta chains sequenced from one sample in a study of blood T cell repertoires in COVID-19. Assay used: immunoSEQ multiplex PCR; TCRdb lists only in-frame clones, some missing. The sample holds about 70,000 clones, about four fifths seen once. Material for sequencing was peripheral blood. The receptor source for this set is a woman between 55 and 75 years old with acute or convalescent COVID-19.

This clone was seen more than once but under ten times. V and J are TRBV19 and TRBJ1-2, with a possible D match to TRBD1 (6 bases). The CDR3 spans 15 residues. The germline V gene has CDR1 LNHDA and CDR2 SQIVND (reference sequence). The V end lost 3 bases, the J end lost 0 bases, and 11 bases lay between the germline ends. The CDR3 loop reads CASSINRAANYGYTF. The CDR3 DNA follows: TGTGCCAGTAGTATTAACAGGGCTGCTAACTATGGCTACACCTTC.

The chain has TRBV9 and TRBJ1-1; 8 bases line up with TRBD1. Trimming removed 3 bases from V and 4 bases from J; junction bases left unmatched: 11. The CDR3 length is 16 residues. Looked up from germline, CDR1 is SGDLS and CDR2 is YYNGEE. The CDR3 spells CASSAPRGLGSTEAFF. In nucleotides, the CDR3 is TGTGCCAGCAGCGCCCCCAGGGGGCTGGGGAGCACTGAAGCTTTCTTT.

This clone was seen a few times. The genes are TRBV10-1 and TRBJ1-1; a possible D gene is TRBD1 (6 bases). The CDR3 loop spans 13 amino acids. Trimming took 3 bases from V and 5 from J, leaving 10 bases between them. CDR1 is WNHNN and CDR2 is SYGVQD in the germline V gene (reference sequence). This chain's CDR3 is CASSDRGDTEAFF. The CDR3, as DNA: TGCGCCAGCAGTGACAGGGGAGATACTGAAGCTTTCTTT.

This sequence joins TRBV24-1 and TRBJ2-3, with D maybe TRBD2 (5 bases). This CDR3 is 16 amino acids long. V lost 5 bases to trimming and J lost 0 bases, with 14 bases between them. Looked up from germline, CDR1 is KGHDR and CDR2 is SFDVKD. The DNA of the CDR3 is TGTGCCACCAGTGCCACCCGGGGTGCTAGCACAGATACGCAGTATTTT. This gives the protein CATSATRGASTDTQYF.

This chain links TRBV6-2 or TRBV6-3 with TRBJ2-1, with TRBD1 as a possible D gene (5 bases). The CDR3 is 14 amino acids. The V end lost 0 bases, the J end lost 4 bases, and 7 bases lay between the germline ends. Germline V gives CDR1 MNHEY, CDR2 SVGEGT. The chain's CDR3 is CASSYSPGYNEQFF. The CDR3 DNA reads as TGTGCCAGCAGTTACTCACCAGGGTACAATGAGCAGTTCTTC.

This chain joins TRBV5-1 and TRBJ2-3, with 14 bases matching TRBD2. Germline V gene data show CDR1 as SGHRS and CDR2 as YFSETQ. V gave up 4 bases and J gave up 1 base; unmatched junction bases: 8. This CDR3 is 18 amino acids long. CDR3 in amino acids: CASSTGLAGGPGTDTQYF. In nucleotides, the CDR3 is TGCGCCAGCAGCACCGGACTAGCGGGGGGCCCAGGCACAGATACGCAGTATTTT. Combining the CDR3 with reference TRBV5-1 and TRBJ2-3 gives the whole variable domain KAGVTQTPRYLIKTRGQQVTLSCSPISGHRSVSWYQQTPGQGLQFLFEYFSETQRNKGNFPGRFSGRQFSNSRSEMNVSTLELGDSALYLCASSTGLAGGPGTDTQYFGPGTRLTVL.

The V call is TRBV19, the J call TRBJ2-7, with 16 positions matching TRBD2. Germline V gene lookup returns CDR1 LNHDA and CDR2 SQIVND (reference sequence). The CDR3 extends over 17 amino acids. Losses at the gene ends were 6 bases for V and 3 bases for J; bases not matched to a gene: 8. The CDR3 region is CASSLGTSGGAVYEQYF. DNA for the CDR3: TGTGCCAGTAGCCTGGGGACTAGCGGGGGGGCCGTCTACGAGCAGTACTTC.

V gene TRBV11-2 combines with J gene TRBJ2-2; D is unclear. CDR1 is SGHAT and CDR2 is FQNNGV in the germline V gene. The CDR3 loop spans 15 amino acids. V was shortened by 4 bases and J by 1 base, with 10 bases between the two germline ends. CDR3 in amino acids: CASSSLERNTGELFF. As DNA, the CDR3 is TGTGCCAGCAGCTCGCTAGAGAGGAACACCGGGGAGCTGTTTTTT.

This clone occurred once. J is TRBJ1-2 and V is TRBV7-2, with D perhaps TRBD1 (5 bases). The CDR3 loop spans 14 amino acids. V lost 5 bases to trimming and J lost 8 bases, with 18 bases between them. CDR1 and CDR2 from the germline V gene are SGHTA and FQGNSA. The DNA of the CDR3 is TGTGCCAGCAGCCTGCTTCCGGCAGGGCAGGGCTACACCTTC. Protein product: CASSLLPAGQGYTF.

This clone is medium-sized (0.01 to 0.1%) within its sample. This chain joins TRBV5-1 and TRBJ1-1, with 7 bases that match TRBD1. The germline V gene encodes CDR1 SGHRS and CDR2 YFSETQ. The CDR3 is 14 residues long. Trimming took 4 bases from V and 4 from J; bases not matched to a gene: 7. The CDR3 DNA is TGCGCCAGCAGCGCGCAAGGGGGCGGCACTGAAGCTTTCTTT. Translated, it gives CASSAQGGGTEAFF.

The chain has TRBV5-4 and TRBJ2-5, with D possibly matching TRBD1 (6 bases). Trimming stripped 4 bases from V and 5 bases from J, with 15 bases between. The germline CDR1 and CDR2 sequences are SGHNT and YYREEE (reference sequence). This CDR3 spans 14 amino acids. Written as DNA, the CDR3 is TGTGCCAGCAGCCCGGGGACACGCGGCGAGACCCAGTACTTC. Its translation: CASSPGTRGETQYF.

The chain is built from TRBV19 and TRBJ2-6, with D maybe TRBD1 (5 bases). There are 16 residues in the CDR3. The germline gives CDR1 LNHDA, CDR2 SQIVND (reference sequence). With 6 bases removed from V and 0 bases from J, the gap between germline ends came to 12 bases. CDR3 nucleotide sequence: TGTGCCAGTAGCGTAGACAGTTTCTCTGGGGCCAACGTCCTGACTTTC. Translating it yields CASSVDSFSGANVLTF. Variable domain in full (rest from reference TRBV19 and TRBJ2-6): DGGITQSPKYLFRKEGQNVTLSCEQNLNHDAMYWYRQDPGQGLRLIYYSQIVNDFQKGDIAEGYSVSREKKESFPLTVTSAQKNPTAFYLCASSVDSFSGANVLTFGAGSRLTVL.

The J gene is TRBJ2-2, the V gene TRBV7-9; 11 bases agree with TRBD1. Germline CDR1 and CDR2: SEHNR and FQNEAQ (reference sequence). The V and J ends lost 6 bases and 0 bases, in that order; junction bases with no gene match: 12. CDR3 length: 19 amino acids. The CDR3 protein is CASSAPGQGDRTNTGELFF. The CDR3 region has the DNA TGTGCCAGCAGTGCACCGGGACAGGGGGACCGTACGAACACCGGGGAGCTGTTTTTT. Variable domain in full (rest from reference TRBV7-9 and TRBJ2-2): DTGVSQNPRHKITKRGQNVTFRCDPISEHNRLYWYRQTLGQGPEFLTYFQNEAQLEKSRLLSDRFSAERPKGSFSTLEIQRTEQGDSAMYLCASSAPGQGDRTNTGELFFGEGSRLTVL.

CDR3 sequence reads: CASSRTDRVNYGYTF. For the CDR3, the DNA is TGTGCCAGCAGCCGGACAGACCGGGTTAACTATGGCTACACCTTC. V gene TRBV2 combines with J gene TRBJ1-2, with a weak D call TRBD1 (6 bases). V was trimmed by 6 bases and J by 1 base, leaving 15 bases between them. CDR3 size: 15 residues. Germline-derived CDR1 and CDR2 are SNHLY and FYNNEI.